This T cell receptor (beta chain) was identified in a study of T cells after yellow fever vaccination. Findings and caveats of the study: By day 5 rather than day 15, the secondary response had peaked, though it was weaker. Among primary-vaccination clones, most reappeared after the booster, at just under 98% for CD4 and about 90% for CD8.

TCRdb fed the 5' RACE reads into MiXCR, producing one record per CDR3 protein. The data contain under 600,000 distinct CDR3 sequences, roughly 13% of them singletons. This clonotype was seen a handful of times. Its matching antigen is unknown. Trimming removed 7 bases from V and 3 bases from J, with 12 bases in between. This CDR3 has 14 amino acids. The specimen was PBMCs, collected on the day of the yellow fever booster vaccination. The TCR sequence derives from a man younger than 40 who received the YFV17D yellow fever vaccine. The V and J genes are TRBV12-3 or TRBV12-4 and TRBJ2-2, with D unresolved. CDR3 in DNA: TGTGCCAGCAATTGGATAAGCCACACCGGGGAGCTGTTTTTT. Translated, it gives CASNWISHTGELFF.